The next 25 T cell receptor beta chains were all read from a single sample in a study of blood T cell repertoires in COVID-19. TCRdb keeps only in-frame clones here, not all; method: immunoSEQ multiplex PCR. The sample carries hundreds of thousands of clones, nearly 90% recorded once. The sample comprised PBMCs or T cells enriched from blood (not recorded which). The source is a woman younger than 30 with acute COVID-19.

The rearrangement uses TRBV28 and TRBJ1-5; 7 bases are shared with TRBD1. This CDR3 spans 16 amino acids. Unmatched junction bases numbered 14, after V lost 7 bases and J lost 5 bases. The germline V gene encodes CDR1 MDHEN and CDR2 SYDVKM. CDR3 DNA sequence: TGTGCCAGCACTCCTTTTAGGGGACAGACTTATCAGCCCCAGCATTTT. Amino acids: CASTPFRGQTYQPQHF.

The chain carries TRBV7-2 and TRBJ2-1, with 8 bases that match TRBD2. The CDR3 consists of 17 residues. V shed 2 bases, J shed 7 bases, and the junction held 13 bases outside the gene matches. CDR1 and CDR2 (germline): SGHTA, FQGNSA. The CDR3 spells CASSLPLAGKAGNEQFF. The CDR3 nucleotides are TGTGCCAGCAGCTTACCTTTAGCGGGAAAGGCAGGGAATGAGCAGTTCTTC. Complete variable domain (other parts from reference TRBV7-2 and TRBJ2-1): GAGVSQSPSNKVTEKGKDVELRCDPISGHTALYWYRQSLGQGLEFLIYFQGNSAPDKSGLPSDRFSAERTGGSVSTLTIQRTQQEDSAVYLCASSLPLAGKAGNEQFFGPGTRLTVL.

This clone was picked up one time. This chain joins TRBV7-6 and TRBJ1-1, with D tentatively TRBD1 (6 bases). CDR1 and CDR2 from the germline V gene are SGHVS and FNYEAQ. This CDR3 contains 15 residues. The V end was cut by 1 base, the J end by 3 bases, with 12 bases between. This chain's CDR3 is CASSLGLQGDTEAFF. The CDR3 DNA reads TGTGCCAGCAGCTTAGGGTTACAGGGAGACACTGAAGCTTTCTTT.

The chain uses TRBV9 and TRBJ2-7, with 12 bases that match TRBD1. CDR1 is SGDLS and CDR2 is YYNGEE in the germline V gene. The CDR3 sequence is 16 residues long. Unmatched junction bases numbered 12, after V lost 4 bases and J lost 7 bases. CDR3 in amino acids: CASSPFTGQGAREQYF. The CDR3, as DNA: TGTGCCAGCAGCCCATTTACGGGACAGGGGGCTCGGGAGCAGTACTTC.

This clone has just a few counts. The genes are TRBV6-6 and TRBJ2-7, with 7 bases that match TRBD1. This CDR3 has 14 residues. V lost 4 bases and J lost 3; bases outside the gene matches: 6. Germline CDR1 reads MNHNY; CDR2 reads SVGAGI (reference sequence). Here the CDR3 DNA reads TGTGCCAGCAGTTCCGGGACAGCCAACTACGAGCAGTACTTC. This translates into CASSSGTANYEQYF.

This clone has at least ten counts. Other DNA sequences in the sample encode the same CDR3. The CDR3 here is CASSLEGARGYTF. In DNA form, the CDR3 reads TGTGCCAGCAGTTTAGAGGGGGCGCGGGGCTACACCTTC. V usage is TRBV28 and J usage is TRBJ1-2; 7 bases line up with TRBD1. The CDR3 covers 13 residues. Losses at the gene ends were 2 bases for V and 8 bases for J; bases not matched to a gene: 5. The V gene's germline CDR1 is MDHEN and CDR2 SYDVKM.

CDR3 in DNA: TGTGCCACCAGTGGAGGTCCGAGACAGGAGTATTATAGCAATCAGCCCCAGCATTTT. Translating gives CATSGGPRQEYYSNQPQHF. The V call is TRBV24-1, the J call TRBJ1-5; tentatively, D is TRBD1 (6 bases). Germline values: CDR1 KGHDR, CDR2 SFDVKD. The CDR3 has 19 amino acids. V gave up 5 bases and J gave up 0 bases, with 22 bases separating them.

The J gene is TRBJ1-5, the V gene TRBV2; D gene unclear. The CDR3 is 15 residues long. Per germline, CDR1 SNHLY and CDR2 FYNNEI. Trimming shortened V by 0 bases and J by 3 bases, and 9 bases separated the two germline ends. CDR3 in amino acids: CASSEARPVNQPQHF. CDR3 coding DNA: TGTGCCAGCAGTGAAGCGAGGCCAGTCAATCAGCCCCAGCATTTT.

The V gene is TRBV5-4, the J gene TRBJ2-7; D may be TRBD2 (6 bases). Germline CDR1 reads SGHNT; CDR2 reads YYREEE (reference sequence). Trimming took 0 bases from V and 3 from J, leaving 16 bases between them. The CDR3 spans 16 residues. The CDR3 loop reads CASSLEVRGSDYEQYF. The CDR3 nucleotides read TGTGCCAGCAGCTTGGAGGTTCGGGGGTCTGACTACGAGCAGTACTTC.

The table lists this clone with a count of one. DNA for the CDR3: TGCAGTGCTAGAGATTGGCAGGGGCAGCATTTT. Translation gives CSARDWQGQHF. This rearrangement joins TRBV20-1 to TRBJ1-5, with a tentative D call TRBD1 (6 bases). V lost 0 bases and J 13 bases, leaving 10 bases between the germline ends. The CDR3 length is 11 residues. Germline CDR1 DFQATT, CDR2 SNEGSKA (reference sequence).

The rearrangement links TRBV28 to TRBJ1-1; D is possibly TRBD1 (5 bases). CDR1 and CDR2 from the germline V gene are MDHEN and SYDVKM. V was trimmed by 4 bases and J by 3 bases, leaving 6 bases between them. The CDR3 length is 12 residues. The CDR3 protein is CASSWGDTEAFF. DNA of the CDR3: TGTGCCAGCAGTTGGGGGGACACTGAAGCTTTCTTT.

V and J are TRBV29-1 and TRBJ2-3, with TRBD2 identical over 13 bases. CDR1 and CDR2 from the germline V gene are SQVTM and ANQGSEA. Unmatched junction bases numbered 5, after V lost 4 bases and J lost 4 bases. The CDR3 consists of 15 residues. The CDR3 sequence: CSVAKLAGGPDTQYF. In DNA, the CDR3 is TGCAGCGTTGCCAAACTAGCGGGAGGGCCAGATACGCAGTATTTT.

The CDR3 is CASSSSGLATGGRDEQFF. The CDR3 bases are TGTGCCAGCAGTTCCTCAGGACTAGCCACGGGAGGAAGGGATGAGCAGTTCTTC. The chain recombines TRBV28 with TRBJ2-1; 8 positions match TRBD2. Looked up from germline, CDR1 is MDHEN and CDR2 is SYDVKM. Trimming removed 4 bases from V and 8 bases from J; junction bases left unmatched: 19. This CDR3 has 18 residues.

CDR3 DNA: TGTGCCAGTAGTAGAGCAAAGACAGTCTATGGCTACACCTTC. Its translation: CASSRAKTVYGYTF. The chain couples TRBV19 to TRBJ1-2; perhaps TRBD1 as D (5 bases). CDR1 LNHDA and CDR2 SQIVND come from the germline V gene (reference sequence). V lost 4 bases and J lost 4, with 13 bases in between. The CDR3 length is 14 residues.

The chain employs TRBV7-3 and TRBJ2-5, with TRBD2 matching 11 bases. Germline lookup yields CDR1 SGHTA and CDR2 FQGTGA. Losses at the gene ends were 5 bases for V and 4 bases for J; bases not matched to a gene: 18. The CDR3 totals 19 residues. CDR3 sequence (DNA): TGTGCCAGCAGCCCAGGGGTTAGCGGGAGGGCTAGGGCCACAGAGACCCAGTACTTC. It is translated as CASSPGVSGRARATETQYF.

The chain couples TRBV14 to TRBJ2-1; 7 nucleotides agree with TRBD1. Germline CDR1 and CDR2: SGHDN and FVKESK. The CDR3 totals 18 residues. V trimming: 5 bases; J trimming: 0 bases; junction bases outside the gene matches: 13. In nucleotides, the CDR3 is TGTGCCAGCAGCGTAAGGGCGACAGGGAAAAGCTCCTACAATGAGCAGTTCTTC. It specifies CASSVRATGKSSYNEQFF.

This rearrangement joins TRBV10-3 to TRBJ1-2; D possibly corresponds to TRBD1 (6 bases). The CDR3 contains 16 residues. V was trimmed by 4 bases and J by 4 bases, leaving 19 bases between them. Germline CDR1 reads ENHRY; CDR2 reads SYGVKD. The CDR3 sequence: CAISGPGGRPIYGYTF. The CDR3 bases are TGTGCCATCAGTGGACCGGGGGGGCGGCCCATCTATGGCTACACCTTC.

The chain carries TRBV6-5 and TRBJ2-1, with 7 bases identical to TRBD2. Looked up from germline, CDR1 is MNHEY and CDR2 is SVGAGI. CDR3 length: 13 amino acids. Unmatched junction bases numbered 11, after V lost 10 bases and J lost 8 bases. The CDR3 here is CAKGGRVSHEQFF. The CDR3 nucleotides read TGTGCCAAAGGCGGGAGAGTAAGTCATGAGCAGTTCTTC.

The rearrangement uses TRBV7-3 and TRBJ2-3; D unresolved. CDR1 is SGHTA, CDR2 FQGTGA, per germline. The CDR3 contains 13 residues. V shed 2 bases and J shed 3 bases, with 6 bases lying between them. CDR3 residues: CASSLDGTDTQYF. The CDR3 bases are TGTGCCAGCAGCTTAGACGGGACAGATACGCAGTATTTT.

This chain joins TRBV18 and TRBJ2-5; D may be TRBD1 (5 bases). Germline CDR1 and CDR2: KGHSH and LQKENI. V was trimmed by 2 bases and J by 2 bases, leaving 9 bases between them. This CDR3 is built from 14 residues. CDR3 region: CASSPGAGQETQYF. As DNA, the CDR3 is TGTGCCAGCTCACCAGGGGCAGGGCAAGAGACCCAGTACTTC.

The CDR3 DNA reads TGTGCCATCAGTGAGCCGAACCAGGGGGGTCAAGAGACCCAGTACTTC. The encoded protein is CAISEPNQGGQETQYF. The chain couples TRBV10-3 to TRBJ2-5, with D perhaps TRBD1 (7 bases). Trimming removed 2 bases from V and 2 bases from J, with 15 bases in between. Germline values: CDR1 ENHRY, CDR2 SYGVKD. There are 16 residues in the CDR3.

CDR3 nucleotides: TGTGCCAGCAGTCAGACAGGGGGAAGCTCTGGAAACACCATATATTTT. Translation: CASSQTGGSSGNTIYF. V and J are TRBV6-6 and TRBJ1-3; 9 bases are a match to TRBD1. With 5 bases clipped from V and 0 bases from J, the junction kept 5 bases outside the gene matches. Germline-derived CDR1 and CDR2 are MNHNY and SVGAGI (reference sequence). The CDR3 loop spans 16 amino acids.

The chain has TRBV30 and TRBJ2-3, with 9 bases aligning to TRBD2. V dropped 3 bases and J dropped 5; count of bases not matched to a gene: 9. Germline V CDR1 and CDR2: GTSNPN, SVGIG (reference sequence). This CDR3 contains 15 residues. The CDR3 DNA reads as TGTGCCTGGAGGGTAGCGGGAGAATTGAGAGATACGCAGTATTTT. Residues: CAWRVAGELRDTQYF.

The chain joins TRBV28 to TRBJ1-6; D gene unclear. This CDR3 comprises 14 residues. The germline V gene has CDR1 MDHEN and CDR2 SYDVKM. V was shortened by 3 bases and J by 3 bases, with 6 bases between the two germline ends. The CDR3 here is CASSLAGYNSPLHF. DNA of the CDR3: TGTGCCAGCAGTTTGGCGGGCTATAATTCACCCCTCCACTTT.

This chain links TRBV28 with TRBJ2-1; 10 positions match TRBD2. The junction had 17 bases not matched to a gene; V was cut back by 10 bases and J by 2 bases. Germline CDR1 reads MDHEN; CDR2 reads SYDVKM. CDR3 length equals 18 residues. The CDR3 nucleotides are TGTGCCACCTTCGATCCGCTAGCGGGGGAGCGCCCCTACAATGAGCAGTTCTTC. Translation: CATFDPLAGERPYNEQFF.